A selection of T cell receptor beta chains follows, all from one sample in a study of shared clonotypes between healthy human individuals. Profiling relied on immunoSEQ multiplex PCR, and the TCRdb table lists in-frame clones only, not all of them. Among 1,500,000 or so clones listed, approximately 98.5% were seen once. The material sequenced was naive CD4+ T cells sorted from blood. These receptors were taken from a man aged 25-40 years in good health. CDR3s include the opening cysteine and the closing phenylalanine or tryptophan. Part of the rows lack a size; the others show once, few, many or a class for expanded clones.

size	V	J	CDR3
NA	TRBV9	TRBJ2-2	CASSLSTGELFF
NA	TRBV7-9	TRBJ2-1	CASSLDGLSEQFF
NA	TRBV10-2	TRBJ2-7	CASTPRQGYEQYF
NA	TRBV5-8	TRBJ2-2	CASSPALLAANTGELFF
NA	TRBV12-5	TRBJ2-1	CASGLVRGVSRSSYNEQFF
NA	TRBV11-2	TRBJ2-7	CASSLGAGGPYEQYF
NA	TRBV27	TRBJ1-2	CASSPGGRPGGYTF
NA	TRBV5-4	TRBJ1-5	CASSLGGYGNQPQHF
NA	TRBV5-1	TRBJ2-5	CASSSGLAGEETQYF
once	TRBV6-1	TRBJ2-5	CASSEGGTVQETQYF
NA	TRBV19	TRBJ1-1	CASSIRLRLNTEAFF
NA	TRBV30	TRBJ1-1	CAWSVSGGGTEAFF
NA	TRBV5-1	TRBJ2-1	CASSLGRGRYNEQFF
NA	TRBV19	TRBJ2-2	CASTVNTGELFF
NA	TRBV6-1	TRBJ1-2	CASSEDRGNYGYTF
once	TRBV7-9	TRBJ1-3	CASTADLRNTIYF
NA	TRBV10-3	TRBJ2-3	CAITPDRNTQYF
NA	TRBV5-6	TRBJ2-3	CASSAKRRDTQYF
once	TRBV11-2	TRBJ1-1	CASSLTGDTEAFF
NA	TRBV28	TRBJ1-1	CASSLYAGENTEAFF
NA	TRBV30	TRBJ2-7	CAWTAGVSYEQYF
NA	TRBV18	TRBJ2-5	CASSPGLQETQYF
once	TRBV4-3	TRBJ2-1	CASSSSGSNNEQFF
NA	TRBV29-1	TRBJ2-7	CSIRISSSYEQYF
once	TRBV29-1	TRBJ2-7	CSVKIATYEQYF
NA	TRBV5-1	TRBJ2-7	CASNRDRTNEQYF
NA	TRBV6-5	TRBJ1-1	CASRSGTGNTEAFF